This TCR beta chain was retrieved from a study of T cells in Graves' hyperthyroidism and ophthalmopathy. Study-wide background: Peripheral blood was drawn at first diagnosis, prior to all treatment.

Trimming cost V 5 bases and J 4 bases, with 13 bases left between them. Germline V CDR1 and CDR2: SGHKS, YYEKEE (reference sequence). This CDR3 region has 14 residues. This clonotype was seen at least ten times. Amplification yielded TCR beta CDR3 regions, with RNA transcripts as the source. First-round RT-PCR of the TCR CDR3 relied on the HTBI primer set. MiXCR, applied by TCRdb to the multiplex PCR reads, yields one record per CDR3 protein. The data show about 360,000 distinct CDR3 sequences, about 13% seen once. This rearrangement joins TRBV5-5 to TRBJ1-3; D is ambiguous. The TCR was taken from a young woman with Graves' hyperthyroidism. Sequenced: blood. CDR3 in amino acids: CASRIDVSGNTIYF. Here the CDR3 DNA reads TGTGCCAGCAGGATCGATGTCTCGGGAAACACCATATATTTT. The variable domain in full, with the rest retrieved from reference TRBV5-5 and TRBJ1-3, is DAGVTQSPTHLIKTRGQQVTLRCSPISGHKSVSWYQQVLGQGPQFIFQYYEKEERGRGNFPDRFSARQFPNYSSELNVNALLLGDSALYLCASRIDVSGNTIYFGEGSWLTVV.